The 24 T cell receptor beta chains in this list originate from one sample, sequenced in a study of shared clonotypes between healthy human individuals. TCRdb's table, derived via immunoSEQ multiplex PCR, lists solely in-frame clones and lacks some. The sample holds 2 million to 2.5 million clones; approximately 94% are singletons and the top ten take 0.13%. Sequencing was performed on naive CD4+ T cells sorted from blood. Sample subset: CD45RA+ positively selected. These receptors were obtained from a man aged 18 to 29 in good health.

The chain combines TRBV7-2 with TRBJ2-2; 13 bases map to TRBD2. The CDR3 runs 17 residues. Germline lookup yields CDR1 SGHTA and CDR2 FQGNSA. The V gene end was trimmed by 5 bases and the J gene end by 5 bases; junction bases not matched to a gene: 8. CDR3 in amino acids: CASSPSSTSGRTGELFF. CDR3 nucleotide sequence: TGTGCCAGCAGCCCCAGTTCGACTAGCGGGAGGACCGGGGAGCTGTTTTTT.

The genes are TRBV18 and TRBJ1-1, with D unresolved. CDR1 and CDR2 from the germline V gene are KGHSH and LQKENI. The CDR3 has 14 amino acids. With 3 bases removed from V and 2 bases from J, the gap between germline ends came to 10 bases. The CDR3, as DNA: TGTGCCAGCTCACCGACGGATGAAAACACTGAAGCTTTCTTT. Translating it yields CASSPTDENTEAFF.

The chain uses TRBV6-6 and TRBJ1-1, with a weak D call TRBD1 (6 bases). Germline V gene sequence: CDR1 MNHNY, CDR2 SVGAGI (reference sequence). The V and J ends lost 7 bases and 11 bases respectively, with 14 bases between them. The CDR3 is 11 amino acids. The CDR3 DNA follows: TGTGCCAGCAAGCGAGGGGGTAGGGCTTTCTTT. This gives the protein CASKRGGRAFF.

This clone is a singleton in its sample. The chain has TRBV7-2 and TRBJ2-7; 10 bases agree with TRBD1. The junction had 14 bases not matched to a gene; V was cut back by 2 bases and J by 7 bases. In germline, CDR1 is SGHTA, CDR2 FQGNSA. This CDR3 is built from 17 residues. The CDR3 loop is CASSLREFGTGVREQYF. Written as DNA, the CDR3 is TGTGCCAGCAGCTTAAGAGAATTCGGGACAGGGGTACGGGAGCAGTACTTC. Combining the CDR3 with reference TRBV7-2 and TRBJ2-7 gives the whole variable domain GAGVSQSPSNKVTEKGKDVELRCDPISGHTALYWYRQSLGQGLEFLIYFQGNSAPDKSGLPSDRFSAERTGGSVSTLTIQRTQQEDSAVYLCASSLREFGTGVREQYFGPGTRLTVT.

Note on this clone: One junction end disagrees with the germline gene, perhaps due to a read error. The chain links TRBV5-6 to TRBJ2-1; 14 nucleotides agree with TRBD2. Germline V CDR1 and CDR2: SGHDT, YYEEEE. The CDR3 has 17 residues. The CDR3 region has the DNA TGTGCCAGCAGCTCCTGGACTAGCGGGAGGACCTACAATGAGCAATTCTTC. Translating it yields CASSSWTSGRTYNEQFF.

Worth noting for this clone: Other DNA sequences from this sample encode an identical CDR3 as well. The gene calls are TRBV7-9 and TRBJ1-5; a weak D match, TRBD1 (6 bases). The CDR3 covers 14 residues. Trimming pared 1 base from V and 5 bases from J, leaving 9 bases between. CDR1 and CDR2 from the germline V gene are SEHNR and FQNEAQ (reference sequence). The CDR3 sequence is CASSLDRDDQPQHF. The CDR3 DNA is TGTGCCAGCAGCTTAGACAGGGACGATCAGCCCCAGCATTTT.

The chain employs TRBV4-3 and TRBJ2-2; D perhaps matches TRBD1 (5 bases). V was pared by 4 bases and J by 6 bases, with 21 bases between. CDR3 length: 17 residues. Germline V gene lookup returns CDR1 LGHNA and CDR2 YSLEER. CDR3: CASSPQDLGRVAGELFF. The CDR3 region has the DNA TGCGCCAGCAGCCCACAGGACCTAGGCCGGGTGGCCGGGGAGCTGTTTTTT.

This clone was observed once. V gene TRBV27 combines with J gene TRBJ2-5; tentatively, D is TRBD1 (5 bases). Trimming cost V 2 bases and J 4 bases, with 11 bases left between them. CDR3 size: 14 residues. The germline V gene encodes CDR1 MNHEY and CDR2 SMNVEV (reference sequence). CDR3 protein: CASSLRSGSETQYF. CDR3 sequence (DNA): TGTGCCAGCAGTTTACGGTCAGGGTCAGAGACCCAGTACTTC.

The genes are TRBV20-1 and TRBJ1-1, with D unclear. This CDR3 is 11 amino acids long. Germline V gives CDR1 DFQATT, CDR2 SNEGSKA (reference sequence). This CDR3 is CSRWSNTEAFF. CDR3 DNA sequence: TGCAGCAGGTGGTCGAACACTGAAGCTTTCTTT.

This clone was seen a single time. The chain has TRBV27 and TRBJ2-2, with 8 nucleotides matching TRBD2. Unmatched junction bases numbered 5, after V lost 4 bases and J lost 4 bases. The CDR3 runs to 15 residues. Germline CDR1 and CDR2: MNHEY and SMNVEV (reference sequence). The CDR3 protein is CASSSTSAGTGELFF. DNA for the CDR3: TGTGCCAGCAGTTCGACTAGCGCCGGCACCGGGGAGCTGTTTTTT.

The chain combines TRBV12-5 with TRBJ1-6; 8 bases agree with TRBD1. Trimming removed 2 bases from V and 5 bases from J; junction bases left unmatched: 26. This CDR3 has 23 amino acids. Germline assignment: CDR1 LGHNT and CDR2 FRNRAP. The CDR3 DNA sequence: TGTGCTAGTGGTTTGATATACGGAATATGGGGACAGGCCGCCTTGGAGGATAATTCACCCCTCCACTTT. Translating gives CASGLIYGIWGQAALEDNSPLHF.

V is TRBV6-1 and J is TRBJ2-7; D uncertain. The length of the CDR3 is 14 residues. Germline values: CDR1 MNHNS, CDR2 SASEGT. With 9 bases removed from V and 5 bases from J, the gap between germline ends came to 20 bases. The CDR3 nucleotides are TGTGCCAGTAATCCCCGAGAAGGGTCCCACGAGCAGTACTTC. Amino acids: CASNPREGSHEQYF.

This clone was observed once. The gene calls are TRBV6-6 and TRBJ1-6, with 9 positions matching TRBD1. The CDR3 totals 16 residues. Per the germline V gene, CDR1 is MNHNY and CDR2 is SVGAGI (reference sequence). With 5 bases clipped from V and 7 bases from J, the junction kept 9 bases outside the gene matches. The CDR3 region is CASSHPGQGRNSPLHF. The CDR3, as DNA: TGTGCCAGCAGTCATCCCGGACAGGGGCGGAATTCACCCCTCCACTTT.

This chain joins TRBV15 and TRBJ2-1; 10 bases are shared with TRBD2. Losses at the gene ends were 1 base for V and 6 bases for J; bases not matched to a gene: 6. The CDR3 consists of 16 residues. Per the germline V gene, CDR1 is LNHNV and CDR2 is YYDKDF (reference sequence). The CDR3 protein is CATSRAGAGGPNEQFF. The CDR3 DNA follows: TGTGCCACCAGCAGAGCGGGAGCGGGAGGGCCCAATGAGCAGTTCTTC.

The chain uses TRBV7-2 and TRBJ2-7; tentatively, D is TRBD2 (5 bases). V lost 8 bases and J 5 bases, leaving 19 bases between the germline ends. CDR1 and CDR2 from the germline V gene are SGHTA and FQGNSA. This CDR3 has 14 residues. The CDR3 protein is CASSLEPGKNEQYF. The CDR3 nucleotides read TGTGCCAGCTCACTGGAGCCGGGGAAAAACGAGCAGTACTTC.

The chain uses TRBV7-2 and TRBJ2-7; D may be TRBD2 (6 bases). This CDR3 has 14 residues. V was cut by 5 bases and J by 3 bases, with 14 bases left in between. Germline CDR1 reads SGHTA; CDR2 reads FQGNSA. CDR3 nucleotide sequence: TGTGCCAGCAGCCCCAGCGGGCCCCTCTACGAGCAGTACTTC. Translation gives CASSPSGPLYEQYF.

This sequence joins TRBV27 and TRBJ1-4, with D perhaps matching TRBD1 (6 bases). The CDR3 extends over 14 amino acids. V lost 6 bases, J lost 6 bases, and 14 bases lay in between. Per germline, CDR1 MNHEY and CDR2 SMNVEV (reference sequence). The CDR3 spells CASRERGGYEKLFF. CDR3 bases: TGTGCCAGCAGGGAAAGGGGGGGCTATGAAAAACTGTTTTTT.

This chain uses TRBV11-2 with TRBJ2-1; 15 bases are shared with TRBD2. Unmatched junction bases numbered 10, after V lost 0 bases and J lost 4 bases. The CDR3 covers 20 residues. Germline CDR1 reads SGHAT; CDR2 reads FQNNGV. CDR3 loop: CASSLEWTSGRARNYNEQFF. The CDR3 DNA reads as TGTGCCAGCAGCTTAGAATGGACTAGCGGGAGGGCCCGGAATTACAATGAGCAGTTCTTC.

V usage is TRBV6-6 and J usage is TRBJ1-2; D might be TRBD1 (5 bases). This CDR3 comprises 15 residues. Germline assignment: CDR1 MNHNY and CDR2 SVGAGI (reference sequence). The ends were cut back, 6 bases at V and 4 bases at J, with 18 bases in the middle. In DNA, the CDR3 is TGTGCCAGCAGGTCCCCCGGGGGGGAGGCCTATGGCTACACCTTC. The encoded protein is CASRSPGGEAYGYTF.

The chain has TRBV27 and TRBJ2-1, with TRBD2 matching 7 bases. V trimming: 1 base; J trimming: 3 bases; junction bases outside the gene matches: 6. Germline V gene sequence: CDR1 MNHEY, CDR2 SMNVEV (reference sequence). The CDR3 length is 16 residues. CDR3 in DNA: TGTGCCAGCAGTTTATACGGCGGGAGTGTCTACAATGAGCAGTTCTTC. Residues: CASSLYGGSVYNEQFF.

This clone appeared a single time. Other DNA sequences within the sample encode an identical CDR3. The chain couples TRBV5-1 to TRBJ1-1, with D maybe TRBD1 (6 bases). CDR3 length equals 13 residues. Germline CDR1 SGHRS, CDR2 YFSETQ. V lost 4 bases, J lost 4 bases, and 11 bases lay in between. CDR3 amino acids: CASSPTGSTEAFF. In DNA, the CDR3 is TGCGCCAGCAGCCCGACAGGATCCACTGAAGCTTTCTTT.

The chain couples TRBV6-5 to TRBJ2-7; D is unclear. The CDR3 is made up of 14 amino acids. The V gene's germline CDR1 is MNHEY and CDR2 SVGAGI. V was shortened by 6 bases and J by 0 bases, with 12 bases between the two germline ends. The CDR3 is CASSVWVNSYEQYF. Written as DNA, the CDR3 is TGTGCCAGCAGCGTATGGGTCAACTCCTACGAGCAGTACTTC.

The chain is built from TRBV7-8 and TRBJ1-2; 9 nucleotides match TRBD1. The J segment lost 4 bases and the V segment lost 0 bases, leaving 6 bases of the junction unmatched. This CDR3 region has 16 residues. The germline V gene encodes CDR1 SGHVS and CDR2 FQNEAQ. CDR3 DNA sequence: TGTGCCAGCAGCTTAGCGGGGACAGGGCAAGTCTATGGCTACACCTTC. This translates into CASSLAGTGQVYGYTF.

Points on this clone: In the same sample, other DNA sequences code for this CDR3. The chain is built from TRBV5-1 and TRBJ2-3; no reliable D call. The CDR3 covers 13 residues. CDR1 SGHRS and CDR2 YFSETQ come from the germline V gene. Trimming cost V 4 bases and J 0 bases, with 6 bases left between them. The CDR3 bases are TGCGCCAGCAGCGGCCTTAGCACAGATACGCAGTATTTT. As protein: CASSGLSTDTQYF.